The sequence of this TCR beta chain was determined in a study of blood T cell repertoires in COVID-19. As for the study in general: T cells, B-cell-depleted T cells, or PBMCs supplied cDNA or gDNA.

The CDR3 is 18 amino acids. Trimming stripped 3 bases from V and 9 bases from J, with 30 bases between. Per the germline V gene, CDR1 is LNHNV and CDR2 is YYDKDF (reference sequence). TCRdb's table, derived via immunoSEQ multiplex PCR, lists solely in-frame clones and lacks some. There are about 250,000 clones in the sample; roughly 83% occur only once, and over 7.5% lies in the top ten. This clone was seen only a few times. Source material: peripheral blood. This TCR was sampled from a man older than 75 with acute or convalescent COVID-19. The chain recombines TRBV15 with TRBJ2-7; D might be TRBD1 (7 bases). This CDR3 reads CATSSARGRRDSLIWQYF. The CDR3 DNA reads TGTGCCACCAGCAGCGCCCGAGGACGGCGGGACAGCCTAATATGGCAGTACTTC.